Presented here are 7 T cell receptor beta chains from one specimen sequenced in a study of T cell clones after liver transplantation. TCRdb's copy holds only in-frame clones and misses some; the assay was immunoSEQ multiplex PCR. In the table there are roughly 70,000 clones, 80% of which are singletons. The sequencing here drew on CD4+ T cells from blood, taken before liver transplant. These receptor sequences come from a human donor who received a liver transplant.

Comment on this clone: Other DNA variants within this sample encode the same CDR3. The CDR3 bases are TGTGCCAGCAGTTTAACAGGGGCCTACGAGCAGTACTTC. It encodes CASSLTGAYEQYF. The chain links TRBV28 to TRBJ2-7, with TRBD1 matching over 7 bases. Looked up from germline, CDR1 is MDHEN and CDR2 is SYDVKM. This CDR3 is built from 13 residues. J gave up 2 bases and V 2 bases, and 0 bases lay outside the gene matches. Variable domain in full (rest from reference TRBV28 and TRBJ2-7): DVKVTQSSRYLVKRTGEKVFLECVQDMDHENMFWYRQDPGLGLRLIYFSYDVKMKEKGDIPEGYSVSREKKERFSLILESASTNQTSMYLCASSLTGAYEQYFGPGTRLTVT.

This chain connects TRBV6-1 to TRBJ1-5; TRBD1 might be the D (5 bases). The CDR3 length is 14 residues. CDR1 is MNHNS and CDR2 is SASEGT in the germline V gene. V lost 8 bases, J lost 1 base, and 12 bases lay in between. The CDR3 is CASLIGGSNQPQHF. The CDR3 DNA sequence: TGTGCCAGCCTGATTGGGGGGAGCAATCAGCCCCAGCATTTT.

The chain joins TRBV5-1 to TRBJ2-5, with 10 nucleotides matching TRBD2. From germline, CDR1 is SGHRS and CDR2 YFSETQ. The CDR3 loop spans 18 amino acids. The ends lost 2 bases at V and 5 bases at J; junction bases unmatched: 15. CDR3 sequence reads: CASSLLRGTSVLGETQYF. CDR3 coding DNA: TGCGCCAGCAGCTTACTCCGCGGGACTAGCGTACTAGGGGAGACCCAGTACTTC.

The CDR3 loop reads CASGPGSGSYEQYF. In nucleotides, the CDR3 is TGTGCTAGTGGTCCAGGCAGCGGTTCCTACGAGCAGTACTTC. This chain uses TRBV12-5 with TRBJ2-7, with D maybe TRBD2 (5 bases). Germline CDR1 and CDR2: LGHNT and FRNRAP. The CDR3 is made up of 14 amino acids. V was shortened by 5 bases and J by 1 base, with 12 bases between the two germline ends.

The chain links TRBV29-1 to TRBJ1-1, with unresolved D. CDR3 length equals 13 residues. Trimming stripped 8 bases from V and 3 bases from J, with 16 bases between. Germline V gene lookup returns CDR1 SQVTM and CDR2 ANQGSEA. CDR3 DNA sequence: TGCAGCTTCATTAAGGGTTTCTACACTGAAGCTTTCTTT. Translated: CSFIKGFYTEAFF. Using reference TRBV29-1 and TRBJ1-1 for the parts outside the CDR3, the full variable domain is SAVISQKPSRDICQRGTSLTIQCQVDSQVTMMFWYRQQPGQSLTLIATANQGSEATYESGFVIDKFPISRPNLTFSTLTVSNMSPEDSSIYLCSFIKGFYTEAFFGQGTRLTVV.

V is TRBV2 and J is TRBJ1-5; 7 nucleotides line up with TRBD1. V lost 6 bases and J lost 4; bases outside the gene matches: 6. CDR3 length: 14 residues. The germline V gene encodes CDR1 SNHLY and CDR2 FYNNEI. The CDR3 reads CASSAQGGNQPQHF. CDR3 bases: TGTGCCAGCAGCGCCCAGGGGGGGAATCAGCCCCAGCATTTT.

CDR3 loop: CATRGSARVGTQYF. In nucleotides, the CDR3 is TGTGCCACCAGAGGGAGTGCTCGGGTCGGTACGCAGTATTTT. The chain uses TRBV7-9 and TRBJ2-3; weak D call: TRBD2 (5 bases). V was cut by 10 bases and J by 8 bases, with 22 bases left in between. The CDR3 runs 14 residues. Germline lookup yields CDR1 SEHNR and CDR2 FQNEAQ (reference sequence).